This entry lists 32 T cell receptor beta chains sequenced from one sample in a study of glioma-infiltrating T cells after dendritic cell vaccination. The protocol was immunoSEQ multiplex PCR, while the TCRdb copy is restricted to in-frame clones and leaves out a portion. The profile covers about 73,000 clones, with over 75% appearing a single time and around 2.3% taken by the ten largest. Specimen: blood, collected before dendritic cell vaccination. Every receptor here comes from a human donor with glioblastoma.

The chain recombines TRBV30 with TRBJ1-4, with D perhaps matching TRBD1 (5 bases). CDR1 and CDR2 from the germline V gene are GTSNPN and SVGIG (reference sequence). Trimming pared 4 bases from V and 2 bases from J, leaving 11 bases between. The CDR3 consists of 14 residues. The CDR3 DNA follows: TGTGCCTGGACCCAGGGTAGTACTAATGAAAAACTGTTTTTT. It codes for CAWTQGSTNEKLFF.

V usage is TRBV5-1 and J usage is TRBJ1-1; 9 bases are shared with TRBD1. V was clipped by 4 bases and J by 0 bases; unmatched bases: 4. From germline, CDR1 is SGHRS and CDR2 YFSETQ. The CDR3 spans 15 residues. The CDR3 coding sequence is TGCGCCAGCAGCGGGACAGGGTTGTTGAACACTGAAGCTTTCTTT. This encodes CASSGTGLLNTEAFF.

This clone was detected a few times. The chain employs TRBV6-1 and TRBJ1-5; TRBD1 might be the D (6 bases). The germline gives CDR1 MNHNS, CDR2 SASEGT. V lost 7 bases and J 7 bases, leaving 14 bases between the germline ends. This CDR3 contains 13 residues. The CDR3 region has the DNA TGTGCCAGCAATCCTACAGGGAACCAGCCCCAGCATTTT. Protein product: CASNPTGNQPQHF.

The chain joins TRBV5-4 to TRBJ2-5, with D possibly TRBD1 on 5 matching bases. The germline gives CDR1 SGHNT, CDR2 YYREEE (reference sequence). The CDR3 has 15 amino acids. Trimming removed 0 bases from V and 8 bases from J, with 17 bases in between. Here the CDR3 reads CASSLEPQGGETQYF. The CDR3 DNA sequence: TGTGCCAGCAGCTTGGAACCGCAGGGTGGGGAAACCCAGTACTTC.

The V and J genes are TRBV7-2 and TRBJ1-6; D is unclear. Germline values: CDR1 SGHTA, CDR2 FQGNSA. This CDR3 region has 14 residues. Trimming took 6 bases from V and 3 from J, leaving 9 bases between them. The CDR3: CASRSTDYNSPLHF. The CDR3 DNA sequence: TGTGCCAGCAGGAGTACAGACTATAATTCACCCCTCCACTTT.

This clone has a handful of counts. The J gene is TRBJ2-1, the V gene TRBV6-4, with TRBD2 matching over 7 bases. Germline V gives CDR1 MRHNA, CDR2 SNTAGT. The CDR3 sequence is 16 residues long. V lost 3 bases, J lost 4 bases, and 9 bases stayed unmatched. CDR3 protein: CASSEAGGSGYNEQFF. The CDR3 coding sequence is TGTGCCAGCAGTGAAGCAGGCGGGAGCGGGTACAATGAGCAGTTCTTC.

In nucleotides, the CDR3 is TGTGCCAGCAGGTTGGGGACAACTGGAAACACCATATATTTT. It yields the protein CASRLGTTGNTIYF. V gene TRBV6-6 combines with J gene TRBJ1-3; weak D call: TRBD1 (6 bases). The ends were cut back, 6 bases at V and 2 bases at J, with 11 bases in the middle. Germline CDR1 MNHNY, CDR2 SVGAGI (reference sequence). This CDR3 has 14 residues.

V is TRBV18 and J is TRBJ2-3; 10 positions match TRBD2. This CDR3 region has 17 residues. Trimming at V came to 3 bases and at J to 1 base, leaving 7 bases not matched to a gene. Germline CDR1 reads KGHSH; CDR2 reads LQKENI. This CDR3 reads CASSPPSSGRGTDTQYF. CDR3 sequence (DNA): TGTGCCAGCTCACCCCCCTCTAGCGGGAGAGGCACAGATACGCAGTATTTT. Looking up the rest from reference TRBV18 and TRBJ2-3 gives the full variable domain: NAGVMQNPRHLVRRRGQEARLRCSPMKGHSHVYWYRQLPEEGLKFMVYLQKENIIDESGMPKERFSAEFPKEGPSILRIQQVVRGDSAAYFCASSPPSSGRGTDTQYFGPGTRLTVL.

This chain links TRBV4-1 with TRBJ1-5; 9 bases agree with TRBD1. Germline V gene data show CDR1 as MGHRA and CDR2 as YSYEKL. The V segment lost 1 base and the J segment 3 bases; nucleotides outside the gene matches: 4. This CDR3 region has 16 residues. The CDR3 loop is CASSQGQGVANQPQHF. For the CDR3, the DNA is TGCGCCAGCAGCCAAGGACAGGGGGTCGCCAATCAGCCCCAGCATTTT.

J is TRBJ2-3 and V is TRBV19, with TRBD2 identical over 7 bases. The length of the CDR3 is 15 residues. The J segment lost 2 bases and the V segment lost 7 bases, leaving 9 bases of the junction unmatched. Germline V gene sequence: CDR1 LNHDA, CDR2 SQIVND (reference sequence). CDR3 residues: CASTPLGGPTDTQYF. In DNA form, the CDR3 reads TGTGCCAGTACCCCATTGGGAGGGCCCACAGATACGCAGTATTTT.

This rearrangement joins TRBV14 to TRBJ2-2; a weak D match, TRBD2 (5 bases). Trimming removed 3 bases from V and 8 bases from J, with 13 bases in between. CDR1 is SGHDN and CDR2 is FVKESK in the germline V gene. CDR3 length: 14 amino acids. CDR3 sequence reads: CASSHPSGWGELFF. CDR3 DNA: TGTGCCAGCAGCCACCCCTCGGGATGGGGGGAGCTGTTTTTT.

This clone appeared a few times. This chain uses TRBV5-1 with TRBJ1-2; TRBD1 matches 12 bases. Per germline, CDR1 SGHRS and CDR2 YFSETQ. The CDR3 is made up of 17 amino acids. Trimming cost V 4 bases and J 7 bases; bases outside gene matches: 14. CDR3 sequence reads: CASSPGGTGGFGAGYTF. As DNA, the CDR3 is TGCGCCAGCAGCCCTGGTGGGACAGGGGGCTTTGGTGCTGGCTACACCTTC.

The chain combines TRBV11-2 with TRBJ2-7, with a possible D match to TRBD2 (6 bases). Germline CDR1 is SGHAT and CDR2 is FQNNGV. This CDR3 region has 17 residues. Trimming took off 6 bases at V and 5 bases at J, with 26 bases between the two ends. In DNA form, the CDR3 reads TGTGCCAGCAGGCGCGCACCACGGCCAGGAGGGGTGGACGAGCAGTACTTC. It is translated as CASRRAPRPGGVDEQYF.

This chain links TRBV9 with TRBJ2-1, with TRBD2 identical over 16 bases. The germline V gene encodes CDR1 SGDLS and CDR2 YYNGEE. Trimming took 4 bases from V and 14 from J; bases not matched to a gene: 12. The CDR3 is made up of 16 amino acids. CDR3 nucleotides: TGTGCCAGCAGCCTGGGACTAGCGGGAGGGCCCTTTGTGGAGTTCTTC. Encoded protein: CASSLGLAGGPFVEFF.

This chain links TRBV5-1 with TRBJ1-4; TRBD1 matches 7 bases. The germline V gene has CDR1 SGHRS and CDR2 YFSETQ. The CDR3 loop spans 15 amino acids. With 4 bases clipped from V and 7 bases from J, the junction kept 10 bases outside the gene matches. DNA of the CDR3: TGCGCCAGCAGCGAAAATACAGGGGTCCGTGAAAAACTGTTTTTT. Its translation is CASSENTGVREKLFF.

CDR3 loop: CASSHPARGWPEAFF. CDR3 sequence (DNA): TGTGCCAGCAGTCATCCAGCCAGGGGGTGGCCTGAAGCTTTCTTT. This chain uses TRBV11-3 with TRBJ1-1, with 7 bases identical to TRBD1. Trimming removed 6 bases from V and 6 bases from J; junction bases left unmatched: 13. This CDR3 is built from 15 residues. From germline, CDR1 is SGHNT and CDR2 YENEEA.

The DNA for the CDR3 is TGTGCCAGCTCCGGGGGGAGCTCCTACAATGAGCAGTTCTTC. The encoded protein is CASSGGSSYNEQFF. The chain recombines TRBV5-4 with TRBJ2-1; 7 bases fit TRBD2. Per germline, CDR1 SGHNT and CDR2 YYREEE (reference sequence). Trimming took 7 bases from V and 0 from J; bases not matched to a gene: 4. The CDR3 is 14 residues long.

This sequence joins TRBV9 and TRBJ1-1; D not certain. The germline V gene has CDR1 SGDLS and CDR2 YYNGEE. V lost 0 bases and J lost 2, with 5 bases in between. The CDR3 spans 13 residues. The CDR3 protein is CASSVVLNTEAFF. CDR3 DNA: TGTGCCAGCAGCGTAGTTTTAAACACTGAAGCTTTCTTT.

The chain employs TRBV5-1 and TRBJ2-3; 13 bases match TRBD2. With V trimmed by 1 base and J by 0 bases, 8 bases remained unmatched. Looked up from germline, CDR1 is SGHRS and CDR2 is YFSETQ. This CDR3 comprises 19 residues. The chain's CDR3 is CASSLTLGTSGMSTDTQYF. CDR3 in DNA: TGCGCCAGCAGCTTGACCCTTGGGACTAGCGGGATGAGCACAGATACGCAGTATTTT.

The V gene is TRBV6-1, the J gene TRBJ1-5; D uncertain. Trimming removed 6 bases from V and 2 bases from J, with 8 bases in between. In germline, CDR1 is MNHNS, CDR2 SASEGT. CDR3 length: 13 amino acids. The CDR3 spells CASRREGNQPQHF. Here the CDR3 DNA reads TGTGCCAGCAGGAGGGAAGGCAATCAGCCCCAGCATTTT.

The genes are TRBV7-2 and TRBJ1-2, with unresolved D. The CDR3 has 15 residues. The germline V gene encodes CDR1 SGHTA and CDR2 FQGNSA. V was trimmed by 2 bases and J by 4 bases, leaving 14 bases between them. Written as DNA, the CDR3 is TGTGCCAGCAGCTTATTGCGGGAGTGGAGCTATGGCTACACCTTC. Its protein is CASSLLREWSYGYTF.

V is TRBV7-9 and J is TRBJ2-1; D is perhaps TRBD2 (6 bases). The length of the CDR3 is 16 residues. CDR1 is SEHNR and CDR2 is FQNEAQ in the germline V gene (reference sequence). V shed 1 base and J shed 7 bases, with 17 bases lying between them. The CDR3 coding sequence is TGTGCCAGCAGCTTAGAACGGGGGAGAGGGGTAAATGAGCAGTTCTTC. It encodes CASSLERGRGVNEQFF.

The V call is TRBV5-6, the J call TRBJ2-3; possibly TRBD2 for D (6 bases). The V gene's germline CDR1 is SGHDT and CDR2 YYEEEE. Trimming cost V 4 bases and J 2 bases, with 14 bases left between them. The CDR3 consists of 15 residues. The DNA of the CDR3 is TGTGCCAGCAGCCTCCCGGGACTTGACACAGATACGCAGTATTTT. It is translated as CASSLPGLDTDTQYF.

V usage is TRBV5-4 and J usage is TRBJ2-5, with 12 bases fitting TRBD2. The CDR3 contains 15 residues. V lost 0 bases to trimming and J lost 5 bases; unmatched junction nucleotides: 2. CDR1 is SGHNT, CDR2 YYREEE, per germline (reference sequence). CDR3 sequence (DNA): TGTGCCAGCAGCTTGGAAACTAGCGGGAGGGAGACCCAGTACTTC. The encoded protein is CASSLETSGRETQYF.

The chain combines TRBV28 with TRBJ1-1; weak D call: TRBD1 (6 bases). With 6 bases removed from V and 3 bases from J, the gap between germline ends came to 14 bases. Per the germline V gene, CDR1 is MDHEN and CDR2 is SYDVKM. The CDR3 length is 14 residues. In DNA, the CDR3 is TGTGCCAGCAGCCACCGACCAGGGGACACTGAAGCTTTCTTT. This translates into CASSHRPGDTEAFF.

This chain links TRBV4-1 with TRBJ2-1; D perhaps matches TRBD2 (5 bases). CDR3 size: 15 residues. V was trimmed by 0 bases and J by 9 bases, leaving 15 bases between them. Germline-derived CDR1 and CDR2 are MGHRA and YSYEKL. CDR3 in DNA: TGCGCCAGCAGCCAAGAGAAATTGGGCGGGTTTGAGCAGTTCTTC. Its translation is CASSQEKLGGFEQFF.

The gene calls are TRBV7-2 and TRBJ1-6; D perhaps matches TRBD1 (6 bases). CDR3 size: 14 residues. Germline CDR1 and CDR2: SGHTA and FQGNSA. V lost 3 bases and J 7 bases, leaving 10 bases between the germline ends. The CDR3 nucleotides read TGTGCCAGCAGCTTGGACAGTGAGAATTCACCCCTCCACTTT. It codes for CASSLDSENSPLHF.

V and J are TRBV7-3 and TRBJ2-3; 12 bases map to TRBD2. The CDR3 runs to 14 residues. CDR1 is SGHTA, CDR2 FQGTGA, per germline. V was pared by 5 bases and J by 3 bases, with 0 bases of the junction left unmatched. The CDR3 nucleotides are TGTGCCAGCAGCACTAGCGGGAGGACAGATACGCAGTATTTT. Its protein is CASSTSGRTDTQYF.

The chain carries TRBV5-4 and TRBJ1-2; D is perhaps TRBD1 (6 bases). The CDR3 is made up of 15 amino acids. CDR1 and CDR2 from the germline V gene are SGHNT and YYREEE (reference sequence). The V and J ends lost 0 bases and 1 base respectively, with 10 bases between them. The CDR3 DNA follows: TGTGCCAGCAGCTTGGGTGACAGGCTTAACTATGGCTACACCTTC. It codes for CASSLGDRLNYGYTF.

The chain recombines TRBV29-1 with TRBJ1-1; TRBD1 matches 9 bases. The CDR3 runs to 13 residues. J was trimmed by 3 bases and V by 6 bases; bases with no gene match: 5. Germline V gene lookup returns CDR1 SQVTM and CDR2 ANQGSEA. In nucleotides, the CDR3 is TGCAGCGTGCCTGGACAGGGGTACACTGAAGCTTTCTTT. Its protein is CSVPGQGYTEAFF.

V and J are TRBV5-1 and TRBJ1-2, with D hard to call. CDR1 and CDR2 (germline): SGHRS, YFSETQ. V was cut by 4 bases and J by 2 bases, with 15 bases left in between. The CDR3 has 15 residues. DNA of the CDR3: TGCGCCAGCAGCCTCAACAGCCAGCCAAACTATGGCTACACCTTC. Translating gives CASSLNSQPNYGYTF.

This chain links TRBV29-1 with TRBJ2-3; TRBD2 is a possible D gene (6 bases). V was pared by 6 bases and J by 5 bases, with 12 bases between. Germline V CDR1 and CDR2: SQVTM, ANQGSEA. This CDR3 contains 12 residues. CDR3 sequence: CSVRGSGDTQYF. CDR3 nucleotides: TGCAGCGTCCGGGGGAGCGGAGATACGCAGTATTTT.